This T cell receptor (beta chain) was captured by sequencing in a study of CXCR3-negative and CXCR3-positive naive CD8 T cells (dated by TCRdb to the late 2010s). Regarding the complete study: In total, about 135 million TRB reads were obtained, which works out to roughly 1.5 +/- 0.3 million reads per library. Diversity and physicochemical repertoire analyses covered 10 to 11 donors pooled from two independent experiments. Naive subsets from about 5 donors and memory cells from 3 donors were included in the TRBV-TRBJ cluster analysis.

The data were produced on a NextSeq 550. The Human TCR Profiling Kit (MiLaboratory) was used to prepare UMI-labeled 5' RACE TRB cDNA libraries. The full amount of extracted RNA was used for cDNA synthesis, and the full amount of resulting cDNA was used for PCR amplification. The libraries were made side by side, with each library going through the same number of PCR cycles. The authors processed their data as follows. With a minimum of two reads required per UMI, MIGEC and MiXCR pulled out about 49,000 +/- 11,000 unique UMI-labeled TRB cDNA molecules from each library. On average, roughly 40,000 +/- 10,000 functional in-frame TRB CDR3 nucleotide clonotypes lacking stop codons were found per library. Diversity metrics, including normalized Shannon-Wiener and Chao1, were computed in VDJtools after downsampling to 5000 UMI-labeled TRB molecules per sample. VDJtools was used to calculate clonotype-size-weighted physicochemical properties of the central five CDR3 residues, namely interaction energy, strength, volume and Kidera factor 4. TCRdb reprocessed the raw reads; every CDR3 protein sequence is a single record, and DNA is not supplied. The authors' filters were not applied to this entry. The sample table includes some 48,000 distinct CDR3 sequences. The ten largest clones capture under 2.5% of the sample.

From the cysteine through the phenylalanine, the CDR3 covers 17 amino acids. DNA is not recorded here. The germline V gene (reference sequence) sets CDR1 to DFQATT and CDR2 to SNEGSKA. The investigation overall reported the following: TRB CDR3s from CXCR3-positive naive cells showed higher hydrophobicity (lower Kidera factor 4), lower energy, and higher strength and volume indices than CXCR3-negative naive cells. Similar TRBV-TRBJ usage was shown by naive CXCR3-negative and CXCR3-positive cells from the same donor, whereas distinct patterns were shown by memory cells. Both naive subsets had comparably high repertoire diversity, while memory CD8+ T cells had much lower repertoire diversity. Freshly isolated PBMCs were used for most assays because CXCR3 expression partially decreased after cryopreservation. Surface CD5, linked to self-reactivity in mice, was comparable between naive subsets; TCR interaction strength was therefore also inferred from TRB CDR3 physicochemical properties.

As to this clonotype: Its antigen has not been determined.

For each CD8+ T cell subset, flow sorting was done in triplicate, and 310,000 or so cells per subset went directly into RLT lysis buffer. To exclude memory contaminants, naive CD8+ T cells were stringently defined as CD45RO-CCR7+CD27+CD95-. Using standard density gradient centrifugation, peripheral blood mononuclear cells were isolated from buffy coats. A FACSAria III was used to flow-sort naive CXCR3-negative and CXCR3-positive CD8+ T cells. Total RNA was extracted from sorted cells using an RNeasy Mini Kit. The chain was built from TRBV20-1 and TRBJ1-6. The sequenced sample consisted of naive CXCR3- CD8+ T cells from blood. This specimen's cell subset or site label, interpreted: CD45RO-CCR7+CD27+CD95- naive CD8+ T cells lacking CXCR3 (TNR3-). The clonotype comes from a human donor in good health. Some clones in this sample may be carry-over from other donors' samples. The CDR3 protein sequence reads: CSARDSALSSYNSPLHF.